Each of the 23 T cell receptor beta chains below was sequenced from the same sample in a study of blood T cell repertoires in COVID-19. Assay used: immunoSEQ multiplex PCR; TCRdb lists only in-frame clones, some missing. This sample carries about 290,000 clones, roughly 91% of them seen once, and the ten largest clones take approximately 10%. Sequenced input: peripheral blood. These receptors came from a woman aged 25 to 45 with COVID-19, enrolled during active disease.

This chain uses TRBV7-9 with TRBJ1-5, with D tentatively TRBD1 (6 bases). The CDR3 spans 13 residues. V gave up 5 bases and J gave up 6 bases, with 11 bases separating them. Germline V gene sequence: CDR1 SEHNR, CDR2 FQNEAQ (reference sequence). The CDR3 DNA follows: TGTGCCAGCAGCAACAGGGACGGTCAGCCCCAGCATTTT. Translated: CASSNRDGQPQHF.

In its sample, this clone was seen once. The V call is TRBV4-2, the J call TRBJ2-3; TRBD2 matches at 9 bases. Germline loops: CDR1 LGHNA, CDR2 YNFKEQ. J lost 8 bases, V lost 4 bases, and 10 bases had no gene match. This CDR3 region has 15 residues. The chain's CDR3 is CASSPGLAGLGTQYF. For the CDR3, the DNA is TGTGCCAGCAGCCCGGGACTAGCCGGCCTAGGTACGCAGTATTTT.

This rearrangement joins TRBV5-5 to TRBJ1-4; 9 bases are shared with TRBD1. Germline V lookup: CDR1 SGHKS, CDR2 YYEKEE (reference sequence). V lost 5 bases and J lost 7; bases outside the gene matches: 6. CDR3 length equals 14 residues. CDR3 region: CASRRDRVGEKLFF. DNA for the CDR3: TGTGCCAGCAGGCGGGACAGGGTGGGTGAAAAACTGTTTTTT.

This clone was observed a single time. The rearrangement uses TRBV6-6 and TRBJ2-1; 9 nucleotides agree with TRBD2. CDR3 length: 14 residues. The V segment lost 2 bases and the J segment 9 bases; nucleotides outside the gene matches: 5. Germline CDR1 reads MNHNY; CDR2 reads SVGAGI (reference sequence). Written as DNA, the CDR3 is TGTGCCAGCAGTTACGGGCGGGGGGGGAGTGAGCAGTTCTTC. Protein product: CASSYGRGGSEQFF.

The chain uses TRBV28 and TRBJ2-2; D uncertain. The V end lost 3 bases, the J end lost 0 bases, and 8 bases lay between the germline ends. Germline V gene data show CDR1 as MDHEN and CDR2 as SYDVKM. The CDR3 length is 15 residues. The CDR3 coding sequence is TGTGCCAGCAGTTTGAGGAATACGAACACCGGGGAGCTGTTTTTT. It is translated as CASSLRNTNTGELFF.

The CDR3 DNA is TGTGCCAGCAGTGAAGGGAGGGGCAGGGGGCTGGGATGGAATGAAAAACTGTTTTTT. As protein: CASSEGRGRGLGWNEKLFF. The V and J genes are TRBV2 and TRBJ1-4; 8 nucleotides agree with TRBD1. From germline, CDR1 is SNHLY and CDR2 FYNNEI. This CDR3 is 19 amino acids long. Germline trimming cut 1 base from V and 5 bases from J; bases unmatched to any gene: 15.

V usage is TRBV5-1 and J usage is TRBJ2-1; 7 nucleotides line up with TRBD1. V gave up 4 bases and J gave up 14 bases; unmatched junction bases: 12. The germline CDR1 and CDR2 sequences are SGHRS and YFSETQ. The CDR3 is made up of 13 amino acids. CDR3: CASSHRGDRAEFF. CDR3 nucleotide sequence: TGCGCCAGCAGCCACAGGGGCGACAGGGCGGAGTTCTTC. The full variable domain, with the rest looked up from reference TRBV5-1 and TRBJ2-1, is KAGVTQTPRYLIKTRGQQVTLSCSPISGHRSVSWYQQTPGQGLQFLFEYFSETQRNKGNFPGRFSGRQFSNSRSEMNVSTLELGDSALYLCASSHRGDRAEFFGPGTRLTVL.

J is TRBJ1-4 and V is TRBV2; D is uncertain. CDR3 length equals 11 residues. Germline CDR1 is SNHLY and CDR2 is FYNNEI. Between the trimmed V and J ends, which lost 0 bases and 11 bases, there was a span of 4 bases. The CDR3 DNA follows: TGTGCCAGCAGTGAAGCTCGGAAACTGTTTTTT. Translation: CASSEARKLFF. Variable domain in full (rest from reference TRBV2 and TRBJ1-4): EPEVTQTPSHQVTQMGQEVILRCVPISNHLYFYWYRQILGQKVEFLVSFYNNEISEKSEIFDDQFSVERPDGSNFTLKIRSTKLEDSAMYFCASSEARKLFFGSGTQLSVL.

The J gene is TRBJ2-5, the V gene TRBV3-1 (or the pseudogene TRBV3-2); D not resolved. From germline, CDR1 is LGHDT and CDR2 YNNKEL (reference sequence). Deletions cut 5 bases from V and 1 base from J, with 5 bases between. The CDR3 consists of 12 residues. The CDR3, as DNA: TGTGCCAGCAGCTTACTCCAAGAGACCCAGTACTTC. Protein: CASSLLQETQYF.

Here the CDR3 reads CASSLTGIDNQPQHF. CDR3 coding DNA: TGTGCCAGCAGCTTGACAGGGATCGACAATCAGCCCCAGCATTTT. This chain joins TRBV7-9 and TRBJ1-5, with 7 bases fitting TRBD1. Per the germline V gene, CDR1 is SEHNR and CDR2 is FQNEAQ (reference sequence). The CDR3 loop spans 15 amino acids. The V gene end was trimmed by 3 bases and the J gene end by 3 bases; junction bases not matched to a gene: 5.

The CDR3 DNA follows: TGTGCCAGCAGTGAATGGGCCAGAAACTATGGCTACACCTTC. This sequence encodes CASSEWARNYGYTF. This chain joins TRBV25-1 and TRBJ1-2; D not certain. This CDR3 spans 14 amino acids. The V and J ends lost 1 base and 2 bases respectively, with 8 bases between them. Germline V CDR1 and CDR2: MGHDK, SYGVNS.

V usage is TRBV10-1 and J usage is TRBJ1-5; 7 nucleotides agree with TRBD1. The CDR3 consists of 17 residues. From germline, CDR1 is WNHNN and CDR2 SYGVQD (reference sequence). J was trimmed by 1 base and V by 8 bases; bases with no gene match: 14. The CDR3 coding sequence is TGCGCCAGCCCAGACAGGGTGAAGGAGTTGAGCAATCAGCCCCAGCATTTT. Encoded protein: CASPDRVKELSNQPQHF.

J is TRBJ2-2 and V is TRBV6-1; 11 bases agree with TRBD1. The CDR3 spans 17 residues. V lost 4 bases to trimming and J lost 4 bases; unmatched junction nucleotides: 8. Germline CDR1 is MNHNS and CDR2 is SASEGT. DNA of the CDR3: TGTGCCAGCAGTGGGCCCGGGACAGGGGGAATCACCGGGGAGCTGTTTTTT. Its translation is CASSGPGTGGITGELFF.

This chain uses TRBV28 with TRBJ2-7; 11 nucleotides match TRBD2. The trim removed 8 bases at V and 4 bases at J, leaving 10 bases unmatched. Germline V gene lookup returns CDR1 MDHEN and CDR2 SYDVKM. The CDR3 has 15 amino acids. This chain's CDR3 is CASSIAGGPLYEQYF. The CDR3 nucleotides are TGTGCCAGCTCCATAGCGGGGGGGCCGCTTTACGAGCAGTACTTC.

This chain uses TRBV28 with TRBJ1-5, with D unresolved. The CDR3 totals 11 residues. CDR1 is MDHEN and CDR2 is SYDVKM in the germline V gene. Trimming stripped 6 bases from V and 5 bases from J, with 5 bases between. CDR3 residues: CASSLYQPQHF. CDR3 coding DNA: TGTGCCAGCAGCCTTTATCAGCCCCAGCATTTT.

This rearrangement joins TRBV11-2 to TRBJ1-4, with 8 bases identical to TRBD1. After removal of 2 bases from V and 5 bases from J, the junction contained 10 bases not matched to a gene. The CDR3 runs to 17 residues. Looked up from germline, CDR1 is SGHAT and CDR2 is FQNNGV. The CDR3 is CASSLKPGTGGNEKLFF. The CDR3 DNA is TGTGCCAGCAGCTTAAAGCCCGGAACAGGGGGAAATGAAAAACTGTTTTTT.

This sequence joins TRBV21-1 and TRBJ2-6; the table gives TRBD2 as D, unverified against the DNA. TRBV21-1 is reported as a pseudogene. CDR3 length: 18 amino acids. For the CDR3, the DNA is TGTGCCAGCAGCAAAGTACACGGGACTAGGACTGGGGCCAACGTCCTGACTTTC. Protein sequence: CASSKVHGTRTGANVLTF.

The chain is built from TRBV4-2 and TRBJ1-4; 9 bases are a match to TRBD1. This CDR3 region has 14 residues. CDR1 and CDR2 (germline): LGHNA, YNFKEQ. The trim removed 8 bases at V and 6 bases at J, leaving 7 bases unmatched. CDR3 amino acids: CASSPRTGDEKLFF. In DNA form, the CDR3 reads TGTGCCAGCTCTCCGAGGACAGGGGATGAAAAACTGTTTTTT.

The CDR3: CASRLRTGADGYTF. The CDR3 region has the DNA TGTGCCAGCAGACTAAGGACAGGGGCGGACGGCTACACCTTC. The chain combines TRBV6-5 with TRBJ1-2; 9 nucleotides match TRBD1. This CDR3 has 14 residues. CDR1 is MNHEY and CDR2 is SVGAGI in the germline V gene. The J segment lost 8 bases and the V segment lost 6 bases, leaving 10 bases of the junction unmatched.

This chain joins TRBV6-6 and TRBJ1-1; tentative D call: TRBD1 (6 bases). Germline V gene lookup returns CDR1 MNHNY and CDR2 SVGAGI (reference sequence). Trimming stripped 3 bases from V and 4 bases from J, with 12 bases between. This CDR3 has 14 amino acids. The CDR3: CASSYRGGITEAFF. The CDR3 DNA is TGTGCCAGCAGTTATAGAGGGGGTATCACTGAAGCTTTCTTT.

The V call is TRBV28, the J call TRBJ1-1; D perhaps matches TRBD1 (6 bases). CDR3 length: 15 amino acids. Trimming removed 5 bases from V and 0 bases from J, with 13 bases in between. CDR1 is MDHEN and CDR2 is SYDVKM in the germline V gene. The CDR3 loop is CASSLTGPMNTEAFF. The CDR3 DNA reads as TGTGCCAGCAGTCTAACAGGGCCCATGAACACTGAAGCTTTCTTT.

This sequence joins TRBV9 and TRBJ2-5; D possibly corresponds to TRBD2 (5 bases). The V end lost 3 bases, the J end lost 4 bases, and 19 bases lay between the germline ends. CDR3 length equals 16 residues. The germline CDR1 and CDR2 sequences are SGDLS and YYNGEE. The CDR3, as DNA: TGTGCCAGCAGCGCCGGACTGGCGTCTCGGGGAGAGACCCAGTACTTC. Translation gives CASSAGLASRGETQYF.

The CDR3 loop reads CATSSGVYGYTF. DNA of the CDR3: TGTGCCACCTCTTCAGGGGTCTATGGCTACACCTTC. The V call is TRBV27, the J call TRBJ1-2, with D tentatively TRBD1 (6 bases). V lost 10 bases to trimming and J lost 4 bases, with 13 bases between them. Looked up from germline, CDR1 is MNHEY and CDR2 is SMNVEV (reference sequence). This CDR3 comprises 12 residues.